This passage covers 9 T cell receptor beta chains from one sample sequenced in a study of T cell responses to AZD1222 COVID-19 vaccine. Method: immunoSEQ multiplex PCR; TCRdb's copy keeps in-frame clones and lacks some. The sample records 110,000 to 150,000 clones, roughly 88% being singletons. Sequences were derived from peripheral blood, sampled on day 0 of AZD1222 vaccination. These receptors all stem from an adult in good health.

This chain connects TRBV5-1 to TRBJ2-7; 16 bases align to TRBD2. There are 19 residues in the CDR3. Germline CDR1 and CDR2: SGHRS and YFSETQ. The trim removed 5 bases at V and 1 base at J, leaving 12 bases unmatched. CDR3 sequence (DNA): TGCGCCAGCAGAGAGGGGACTAGCGGGAGGGCCGGTCAATCCTACGAGCAGTACTTC. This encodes CASREGTSGRAGQSYEQYF.

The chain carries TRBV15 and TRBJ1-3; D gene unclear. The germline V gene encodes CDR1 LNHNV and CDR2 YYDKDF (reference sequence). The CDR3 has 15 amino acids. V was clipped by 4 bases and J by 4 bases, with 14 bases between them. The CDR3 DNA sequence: TGTGCCACCAGCACTCACCCCCTCAGCGGAAACACCATATATTTT. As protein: CATSTHPLSGNTIYF. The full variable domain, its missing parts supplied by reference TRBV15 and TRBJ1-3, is DAMVIQNPRYQVTQFGKPVTLSCSQTLNHNVMYWYQQKSSQAPKLLFHYYDKDFNNEADTPDNFQSRRPNTSFCFLDIRSPGLGDTAMYLCATSTHPLSGNTIYFGEGSWLTVV.

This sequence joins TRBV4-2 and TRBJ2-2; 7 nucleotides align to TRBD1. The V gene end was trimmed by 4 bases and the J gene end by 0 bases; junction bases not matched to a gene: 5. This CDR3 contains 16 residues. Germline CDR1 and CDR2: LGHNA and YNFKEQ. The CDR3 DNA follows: TGTGCCAGCAGCCGGGGACAGCGCGCGAACACCGGGGAGCTGTTTTTT. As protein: CASSRGQRANTGELFF.

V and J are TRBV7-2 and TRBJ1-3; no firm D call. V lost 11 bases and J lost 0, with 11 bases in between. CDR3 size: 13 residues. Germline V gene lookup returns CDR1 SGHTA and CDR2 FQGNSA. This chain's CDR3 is CASGRGSGNTIYF. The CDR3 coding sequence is TGTGCCTCCGGACGGGGCTCTGGAAACACCATATATTTT.

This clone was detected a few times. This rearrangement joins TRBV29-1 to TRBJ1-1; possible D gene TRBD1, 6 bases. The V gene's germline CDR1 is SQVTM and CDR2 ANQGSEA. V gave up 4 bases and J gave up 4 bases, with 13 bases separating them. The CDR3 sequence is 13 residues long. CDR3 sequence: CSVGGQPGTEAFF. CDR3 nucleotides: TGCAGCGTTGGGGGACAACCGGGCACTGAAGCTTTCTTT.

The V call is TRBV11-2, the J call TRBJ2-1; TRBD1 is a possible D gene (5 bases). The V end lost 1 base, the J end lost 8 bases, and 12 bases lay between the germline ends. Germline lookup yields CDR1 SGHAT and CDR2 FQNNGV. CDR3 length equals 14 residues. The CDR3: CASSLGGQSDEQFF. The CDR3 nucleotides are TGTGCCAGCAGCTTAGGGGGCCAGTCCGATGAGCAGTTCTTC.

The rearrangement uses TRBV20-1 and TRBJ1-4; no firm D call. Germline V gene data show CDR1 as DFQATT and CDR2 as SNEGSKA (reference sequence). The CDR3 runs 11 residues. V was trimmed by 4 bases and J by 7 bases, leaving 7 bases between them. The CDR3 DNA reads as TGCAGTGCTAACCGGGGTGAAAAACTGTTTTTT. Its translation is CSANRGEKLFF.

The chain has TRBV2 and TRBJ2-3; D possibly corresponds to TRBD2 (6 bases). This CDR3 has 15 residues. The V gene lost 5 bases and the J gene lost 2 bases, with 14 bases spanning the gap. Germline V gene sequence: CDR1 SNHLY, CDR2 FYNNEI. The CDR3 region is CASSSWSGDTDTQYF. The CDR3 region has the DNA TGTGCCAGCAGTAGTTGGTCGGGAGACACAGATACGCAGTATTTT. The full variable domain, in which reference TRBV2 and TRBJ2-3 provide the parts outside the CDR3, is EPEVTQTPSHQVTQMGQEVILRCVPISNHLYFYWYRQILGQKVEFLVSFYNNEISEKSEIFDDQFSVERPDGSNFTLKIRSTKLEDSAMYFCASSSWSGDTDTQYFGPGTRLTVL.

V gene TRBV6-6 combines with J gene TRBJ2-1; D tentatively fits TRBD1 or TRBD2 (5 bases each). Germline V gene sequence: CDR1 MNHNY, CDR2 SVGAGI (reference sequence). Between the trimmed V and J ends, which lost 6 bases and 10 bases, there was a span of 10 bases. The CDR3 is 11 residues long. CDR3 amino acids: CASSPGREQFF. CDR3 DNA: TGTGCCAGCAGCCCGGGGCGGGAGCAGTTCTTC.